A selection of T cell receptor beta chains follows, all from one sample in a study of cytomegalovirus exposure and HLA in healthy donors. Here immunoSEQ multiplex PCR was the method, and the copy in TCRdb shows in-frame clones only, minus some. The profile shows around 90,000 clones, 85% of them singletons. Sequenced sample: PBMCs. These receptors all stem from a man aged 35-49 years in good health and CMV-seropositive. The CDR3 runs from the conserved cysteine through the conserved F or W. A D gene is named only where the DNA matches it firmly. Clone size, where shown, is once, few, many, or a class for clones that have expanded.

CDR3	DNA	D	size	V	J
CASRLVAGYSPIYEQYF	TGTGCAAGTCGCTTAGTGGCGGGGTATTCTCCGATTTACGAGCAGTACTTC	NA	NA	TRBV12-2	TRBJ2-7
CARGDGNQPQHF	TGCGCCAGGGGAGACGGAAATCAGCCCCAGCATTTT	NA	NA	TRBV10-2	TRBJ1-5
CASRGTRDFLDRDGYTF	TGCGCCAGCCGTGGGACAAGGGATTTCTTAGACAGGGATGGCTACACCTTC	TRBD1	few	TRBV5-1	TRBJ1-2
CASSYDNRYGYTF	TGTGCCAGCAGTTACGACAACCGCTATGGCTACACCTTC	NA	once	TRBV6-5	TRBJ1-2
CASRAKTGSYTQYF	TGCGCCAGCAGAGCCAAGACGGGATCATATACGCAGTATTTT	NA	NA	TRBV4-1	TRBJ2-3
CSVVKRQGTNEKLFF	TGCAGCGTCGTGAAAAGACAGGGGACTAATGAAAAACTGTTTTTT	TRBD1	NA	TRBV29-1	TRBJ1-4
CASSIGGTGVATDTQYF	TGTGCCAGTAGTATCGGGGGGACAGGGGTGGCCACAGATACGCAGTATTTT	TRBD1	NA	TRBV19	TRBJ2-3
CASMGGKETQYF	TGTGCCAGTATGGGGGGAAAGGAGACCCAGTACTTC	NA	NA	TRBV19	TRBJ2-5
CASGEVGPYEQYF	TGTGCTAGTGGGGAGGTCGGCCCTTACGAGCAGTACTTC	NA	NA	TRBV12-5	TRBJ2-7
CASNRGGTDTQYF	TGTGCCTCTAACAGGGGGGGGACAGATACGCAGTATTTT	NA	NA	TRBV7-9	TRBJ2-3
CASSLTGGLTDTQYF	TGTGCCAGCAGCTTAACGGGAGGGTTGACAGATACGCAGTATTTT	TRBD2	NA	TRBV7-3	TRBJ2-3
CASSTGQREGYTF	TGTGCCAGCAGTACCGGACAGAGGGAAGGCTACACCTTC	NA	NA	TRBV6-6	TRBJ1-2
CASSSTGGSEAFF	TGTGCCAGCAGCTCCACAGGGGGGAGTGAAGCTTTCTTT	TRBD1	NA	TRBV7-2	TRBJ1-1
CASSTGSGNQPQHF	TGTGCCAGCAGCACAGGGTCGGGCAATCAGCCCCAGCATTTT	NA	few	TRBV6-6	TRBJ1-5
CASSPMGRNTEAFF	TGTGCCAGCAGCCCCATGGGCAGGAACACTGAAGCTTTCTTT	NA	medium-sized	TRBV6-5	TRBJ1-1
CASSYSTDSNQPQHF	TGTGCCAGCAGTTACTCCACAGATAGCAATCAGCCCCAGCATTTT	NA	NA	TRBV6-5	TRBJ1-5
CATSSRTGKYQPQHF	TGTGCCACCAGCAGCAGGACAGGGAAGTATCAGCCCCAGCATTTT	TRBD1	NA	TRBV15	TRBJ1-5
CATSGRNTEAFF	TGTGCCACCAGCGGTAGGAACACTGAAGCTTTCTTT	NA	few	TRBV15	TRBJ1-1
CASSLSGTGGDTQYF	TGTGCCAGCAGCCTCTCCGGGACAGGGGGGGATACGCAGTATTTT	TRBD1	NA	TRBV7-9	TRBJ2-3
CASSPPLGQGQETQYF	TGTGCCAGCAGCCCGCCCCTTGGACAGGGACAAGAGACCCAGTACTTC	TRBD1	NA	TRBV6-6	TRBJ2-5
CSVVGLAGLSEQYF	TGCAGCGTTGTTGGACTAGCGGGACTGAGCGAGCAGTACTTC	TRBD2	NA	TRBV29-1	TRBJ2-7
CASSPDTNYGYTF	TGTGCCAGCAGCCCGGACACGAACTATGGCTACACCTTC	NA	NA	TRBV7-9	TRBJ1-2
CASMGAVGSPLHF	TGTGCCAGTATGGGGGCTGTCGGTTCACCCCTCCACTTT	NA	NA	TRBV19	TRBJ1-6
CASSEGIRGNSPLHF	TGTGCCAGCAGTGAAGGCATCAGGGGTAATTCACCCCTCCACTTT	NA	NA	TRBV2	TRBJ1-6
CASSVDSIAWRGNTIYF	TGCGCCAGCAGCGTGGATTCCATCGCGTGGAGGGGAAACACCATATATTTT	NA	NA	TRBV5-1	TRBJ1-3
CASSLSGGNTDTQYF	TGTGCCAGCAGCTTATCCGGGGGGAACACAGATACGCAGTATTTT	TRBD2	NA	TRBV7-9	TRBJ2-3
CASSRGPAYEQYF	TGCGCCAGCAGCCGAGGGCCTGCGTACGAGCAGTACTTC	NA	NA	TRBV4-1	TRBJ2-7
CASSLETSRLSSYNEQFF	TGCGCCAGCAGCTTGGAGACTAGCCGTCTGAGCTCCTACAATGAGCAGTTCTTC	TRBD2	NA	TRBV5-1	TRBJ2-1
CAISEEVAGVDEQYF	TGTGCCATCAGTGAGGAGGTAGCGGGAGTAGACGAGCAGTACTTC	TRBD2	NA	TRBV10-3	TRBJ2-7
CASSQYASGGTDTQYF	TGTGCCAGCAGCCAATATGCTAGCGGGGGCACAGATACGCAGTATTTT	TRBD2	NA	TRBV14	TRBJ2-3
CASRSGQVGTEAFF	TGTGCCAGCAGATCCGGACAGGTCGGCACTGAAGCTTTCTTT	TRBD1	NA	TRBV6-5	TRBJ1-1
CASSDDRAQRTNEKLFF	TGTGCCAGCAGCGACGACAGAGCCCAGAGGACTAATGAAAAACTGTTTTTT	NA	NA	TRBV5-4	TRBJ1-4
CAWSPGTSGLETQYF	TGTGCCTGGAGCCCCGGGACTAGCGGGCTAGAGACCCAGTACTTC	TRBD2	NA	TRBV30	TRBJ2-5
CASSLVAGGNYEQYF	TGTGCCAGCAGCTTAGTGGCGGGGGGGAATTACGAGCAGTACTTC	TRBD2	NA	TRBV7-2	TRBJ2-7
CASSLWGTSGAYEQYF	TGTGCCAGCAGTTTATGGGGGACTAGCGGGGCCTACGAGCAGTACTTC	TRBD2	few	TRBV27	TRBJ2-7
CASSFGDRNYGYTF	TGTGCCAGCAGCTTTGGGGACAGAAACTATGGCTACACCTTC	TRBD1	few	TRBV5-4	TRBJ1-2
CSVEVWGRGAKASGRARETQYF	TGCAGCGTTGAAGTTTGGGGACGGGGGGCCAAGGCTAGCGGGAGGGCCAGAGAGACCCAGTACTTC	TRBD2	NA	TRBV29-1	TRBJ2-5
CASSPPTRSNEQFF	TGTGCCAGCTCACCGCCTACGCGGTCTAATGAGCAGTTCTTC	NA	NA	TRBV18	TRBJ2-1
CASSAGTGVFNEQFF	TGTGCTAGCAGCGCCGGGACAGGGGTGTTCAATGAGCAGTTCTTC	TRBD1	NA	TRBV7-7	TRBJ2-1
CARSNLAGTGELFF	TGTGCCAGAAGCAACTTAGCGGGCACCGGGGAGCTGTTTTTT	TRBD2	NA	TRBV5-3	TRBJ2-2
CASSLFPSGGPSTDTQYF	TGTGCCAGCAGCTTATTCCCTAGCGGGGGGCCCAGCACAGATACGCAGTATTTT	TRBD2	NA	TRBV7-2	TRBJ2-3
CASSPPWRQETQYF	TGTGCCAGCTCACCACCTTGGCGGCAAGAGACCCAGTACTTC	NA	NA	TRBV18	TRBJ2-5
CASSERRGVGDTIYF	TGTGCCAGCAGTGAAAGGAGGGGAGTTGGGGACACCATATATTTT	NA	few	TRBV6-1	TRBJ1-3
CASSATRGVYNEQFF	TGTGCCAGCAGTGCGACCCGGGGGGTCTACAATGAGCAGTTCTTC	TRBD2	NA	TRBV2	TRBJ2-1
CATTDNMNTEAFF	TGTGCCACGACGGACAATATGAACACTGAAGCTTTCTTT	NA	NA	TRBV28	TRBJ1-1
CASSIDNRLAGGLNTGELFF	TGTGCCAGTAGTATAGATAACAGACTAGCGGGGGGATTGAACACCGGGGAGCTGTTTTTT	TRBD2	NA	TRBV19	TRBJ2-2
CASSKTSGSSELNTGELFF	TGTGCCAGCAGCAAAACCTCGGGTTCTAGCGAGTTGAACACCGGGGAGCTGTTTTTT	NA	NA	TRBV7-6	TRBJ2-2
CASSLLQGANSQPQHF	TGTGCCAGCAGTTTACTACAGGGGGCGAATAGTCAGCCCCAGCATTTT	TRBD1	NA	TRBV28	TRBJ1-5
CASSRALGAGELFF	TGTGCCAGCAGCCGGGCCCTCGGGGCCGGGGAGCTGTTTTTT	NA	NA	TRBV11-2	TRBJ2-2
CASSGEASGGYEQYF	TGTGCCAGCAGCGGCGAGGCTAGCGGGGGCTACGAGCAGTACTTC	TRBD2	NA	TRBV9	TRBJ2-7
CASSSLDSGELFF	TGTGCCAGCAGCTCCTTGGACAGCGGGGAGCTGTTTTTT	NA	NA	TRBV7-3	TRBJ2-2
CASAAGVSTEAFF	TGCGCCAGCGCGGCAGGGGTTAGCACTGAAGCTTTCTTT	NA	NA	TRBV5-1	TRBJ1-1
CASSLVGADGYTF	TGCGCCAGCAGCTTGGTTGGGGCAGATGGCTACACCTTC	NA	NA	TRBV5-1	TRBJ1-2
CATSRGPEELEETQYF	TGTGCCACCAGCCGAGGCCCGGAGGAGTTGGAAGAGACCCAGTACTTC	NA	once	TRBV15	TRBJ2-5
CASGGQANNYGYTF	TGTGCCAGCGGCGGACAGGCGAATAACTATGGCTACACCTTC	TRBD1	NA	TRBV7-2	TRBJ1-2
CASSLADSRGDTQYF	TGTGCCAGCAGTTTAGCGGACAGCAGAGGAGATACGCAGTATTTT	NA	NA	TRBV28	TRBJ2-3
CASSLGTSGRYNEQFF	TGCGCCAGCAGCTTGGGGACTAGCGGGAGATACAATGAGCAGTTCTTC	TRBD2	NA	TRBV5-1	TRBJ2-1